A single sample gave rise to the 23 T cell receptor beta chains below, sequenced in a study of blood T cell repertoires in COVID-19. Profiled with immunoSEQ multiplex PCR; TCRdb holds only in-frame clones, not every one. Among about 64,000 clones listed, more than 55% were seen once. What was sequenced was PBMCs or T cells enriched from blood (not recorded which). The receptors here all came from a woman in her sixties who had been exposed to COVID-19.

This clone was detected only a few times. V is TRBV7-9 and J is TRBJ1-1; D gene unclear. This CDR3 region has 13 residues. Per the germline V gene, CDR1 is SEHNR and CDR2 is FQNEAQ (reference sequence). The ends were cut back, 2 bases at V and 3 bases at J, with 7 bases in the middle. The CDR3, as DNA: TGTGCCAGCAGCTTAAAACGCGACACTGAAGCTTTCTTT. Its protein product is CASSLKRDTEAFF.

CDR3 loop: CASSYRTSATGELFF. The CDR3 bases are TGTGCCAGCAGTTACAGGACTAGCGCCACCGGGGAGCTGTTTTTT. The chain combines TRBV6-5 with TRBJ2-2; 9 positions match TRBD2. Germline CDR1 is MNHEY and CDR2 is SVGAGI. The V gene end was trimmed by 2 bases and the J gene end by 4 bases; junction bases not matched to a gene: 2. This CDR3 is 15 amino acids long.

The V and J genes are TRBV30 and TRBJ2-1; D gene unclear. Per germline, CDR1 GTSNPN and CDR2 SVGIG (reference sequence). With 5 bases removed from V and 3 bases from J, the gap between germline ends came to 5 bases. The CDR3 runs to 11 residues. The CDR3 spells CAWSVYNEQFF. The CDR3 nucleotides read TGTGCCTGGTCTGTCTACAATGAGCAGTTCTTC.

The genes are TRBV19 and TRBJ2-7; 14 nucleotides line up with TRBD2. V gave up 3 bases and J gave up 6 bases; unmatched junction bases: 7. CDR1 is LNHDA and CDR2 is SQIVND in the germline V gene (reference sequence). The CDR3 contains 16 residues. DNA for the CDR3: TGTGCCAGTAGTATGGGACTAGCGGGAGTGACGGCCGAGCAGTACTTC. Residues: CASSMGLAGVTAEQYF.

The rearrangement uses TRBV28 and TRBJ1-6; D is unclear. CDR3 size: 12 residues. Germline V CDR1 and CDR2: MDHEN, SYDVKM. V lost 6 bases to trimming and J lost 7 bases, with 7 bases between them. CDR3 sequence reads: CASRQENSPLHF. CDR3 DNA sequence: TGTGCCAGCAGGCAGGAAAATTCACCCCTCCACTTT.

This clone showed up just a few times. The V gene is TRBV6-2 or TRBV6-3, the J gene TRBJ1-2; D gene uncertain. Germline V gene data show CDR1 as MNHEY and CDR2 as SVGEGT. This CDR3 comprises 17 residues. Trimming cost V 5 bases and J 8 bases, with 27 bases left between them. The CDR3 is CASSNNRAGHRTGGYTF. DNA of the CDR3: TGTGCCAGCAGTAACAACCGGGCCGGGCATCGCACGGGAGGCTACACCTTC.

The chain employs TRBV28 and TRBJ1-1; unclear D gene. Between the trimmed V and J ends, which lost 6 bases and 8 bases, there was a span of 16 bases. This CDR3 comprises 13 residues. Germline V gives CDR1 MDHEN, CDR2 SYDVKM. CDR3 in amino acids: CASSIGRQTEAFF. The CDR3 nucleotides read TGTGCCAGCAGCATTGGTCGGCAGACAGAAGCTTTCTTT.

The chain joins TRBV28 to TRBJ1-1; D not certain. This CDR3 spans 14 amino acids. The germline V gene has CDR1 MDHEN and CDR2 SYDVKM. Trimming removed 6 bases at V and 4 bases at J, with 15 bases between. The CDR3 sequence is CASRTTEGGTEAFF. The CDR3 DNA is TGTGCCAGCAGGACAACAGAGGGAGGCACTGAAGCTTTCTTT.

As DNA, the CDR3 is TGTGCCAGCAGTGCGGGACAGGGGAAAGCTTTCTTT. This sequence encodes CASSAGQGKAFF. This chain connects TRBV2 to TRBJ1-1; 10 bases fit TRBD1. The germline gives CDR1 SNHLY, CDR2 FYNNEI. CDR3 length: 12 amino acids. With 4 bases clipped from V and 9 bases from J, the junction kept 2 bases outside the gene matches. Combining the CDR3 with reference TRBV2 and TRBJ1-1 gives the whole variable domain EPEVTQTPSHQVTQMGQEVILRCVPISNHLYFYWYRQILGQKVEFLVSFYNNEISEKSEIFDDQFSVERPDGSNFTLKIRSTKLEDSAMYFCASSAGQGKAFFGQGTRLTVV.

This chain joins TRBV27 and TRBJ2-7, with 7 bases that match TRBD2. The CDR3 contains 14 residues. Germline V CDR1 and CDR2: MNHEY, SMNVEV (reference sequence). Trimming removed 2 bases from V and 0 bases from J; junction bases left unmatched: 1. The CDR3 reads CASSLAGASYEQYF. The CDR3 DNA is TGTGCCAGCAGTTTAGCGGGAGCCTCCTACGAGCAGTACTTC.

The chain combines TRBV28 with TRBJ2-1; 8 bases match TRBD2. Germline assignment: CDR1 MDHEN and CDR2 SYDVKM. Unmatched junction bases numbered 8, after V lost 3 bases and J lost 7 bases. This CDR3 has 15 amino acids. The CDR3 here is CASSFVGLAGNEQFF. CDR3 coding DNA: TGTGCCAGCAGTTTCGTCGGTCTAGCGGGTAATGAGCAGTTCTTC.

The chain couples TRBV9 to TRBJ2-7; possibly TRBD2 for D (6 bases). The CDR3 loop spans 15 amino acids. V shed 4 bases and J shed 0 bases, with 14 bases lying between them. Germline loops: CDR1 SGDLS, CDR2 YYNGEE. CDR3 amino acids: CASSPGGLSSYEQYF. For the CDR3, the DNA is TGTGCCAGCAGCCCCGGGGGACTCTCCTCCTACGAGCAGTACTTC.

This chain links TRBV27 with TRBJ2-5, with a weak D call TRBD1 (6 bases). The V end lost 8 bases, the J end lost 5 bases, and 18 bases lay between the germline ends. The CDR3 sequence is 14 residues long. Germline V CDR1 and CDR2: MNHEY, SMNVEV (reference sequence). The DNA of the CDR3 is TGTGCCAGCCGACCGTCTGGGGGCCGGGAGACCCAGTACTTC. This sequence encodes CASRPSGGRETQYF.

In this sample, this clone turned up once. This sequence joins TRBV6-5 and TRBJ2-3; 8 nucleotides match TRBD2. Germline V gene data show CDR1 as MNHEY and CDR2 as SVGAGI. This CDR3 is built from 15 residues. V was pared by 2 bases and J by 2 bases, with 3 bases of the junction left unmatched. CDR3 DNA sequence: TGTGCCAGCAGTTACGGGCGGGGGGACACAGATACGCAGTATTTT. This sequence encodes CASSYGRGDTDTQYF.

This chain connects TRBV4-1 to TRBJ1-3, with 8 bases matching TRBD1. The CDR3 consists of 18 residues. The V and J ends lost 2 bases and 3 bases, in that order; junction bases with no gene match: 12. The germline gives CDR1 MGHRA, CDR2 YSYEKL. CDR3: CASSQHSIGQGRGNTIYF. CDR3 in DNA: TGCGCCAGCAGCCAACATTCAATTGGACAGGGACGTGGAAACACCATATATTTT.

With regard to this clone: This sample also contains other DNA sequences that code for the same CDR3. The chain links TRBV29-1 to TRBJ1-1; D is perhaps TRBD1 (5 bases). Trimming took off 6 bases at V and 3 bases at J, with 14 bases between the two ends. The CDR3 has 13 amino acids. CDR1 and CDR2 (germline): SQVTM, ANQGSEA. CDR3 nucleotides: TGCAGCGTGGGTTCACAGGTTTACACTGAAGCTTTCTTT. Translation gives CSVGSQVYTEAFF.

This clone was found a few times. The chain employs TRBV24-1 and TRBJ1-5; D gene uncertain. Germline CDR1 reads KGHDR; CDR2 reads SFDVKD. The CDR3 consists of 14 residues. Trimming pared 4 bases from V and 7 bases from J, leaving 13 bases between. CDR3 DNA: TGTGCCACCAGTGACCCTGTCAGTGAACAGCCCCAGCATTTT. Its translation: CATSDPVSEQPQHF.

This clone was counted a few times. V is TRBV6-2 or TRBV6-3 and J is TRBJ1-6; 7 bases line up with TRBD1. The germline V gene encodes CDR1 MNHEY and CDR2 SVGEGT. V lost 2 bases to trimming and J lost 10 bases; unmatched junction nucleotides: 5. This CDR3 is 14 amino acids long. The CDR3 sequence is CASSYDRARSPLHF. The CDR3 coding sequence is TGTGCCAGCAGTTACGACAGGGCCCGATCACCCCTCCACTTT.

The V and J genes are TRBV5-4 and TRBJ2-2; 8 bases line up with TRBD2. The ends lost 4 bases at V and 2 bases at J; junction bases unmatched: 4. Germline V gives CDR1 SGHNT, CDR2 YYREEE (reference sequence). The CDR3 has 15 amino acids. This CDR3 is CASSRTSGNTGELFF. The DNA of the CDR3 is TGTGCCAGCAGCAGAACTAGCGGAAACACCGGGGAGCTGTTTTTT.

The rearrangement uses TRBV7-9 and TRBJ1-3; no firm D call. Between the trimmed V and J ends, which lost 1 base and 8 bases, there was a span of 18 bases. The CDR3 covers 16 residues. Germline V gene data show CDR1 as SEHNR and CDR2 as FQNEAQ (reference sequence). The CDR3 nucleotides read TGTGCCAGCAGCTTAGGGCCAGGCACAAAAGCGGACACCATATATTTT. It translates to CASSLGPGTKADTIYF. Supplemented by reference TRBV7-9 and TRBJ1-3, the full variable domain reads DTGVSQNPRHKITKRGQNVTFRCDPISEHNRLYWYRQTLGQGPEFLTYFQNEAQLEKSRLLSDRFSAERPKGSFSTLEIQRTEQGDSAMYLCASSLGPGTKADTIYFGEGSWLTVV.

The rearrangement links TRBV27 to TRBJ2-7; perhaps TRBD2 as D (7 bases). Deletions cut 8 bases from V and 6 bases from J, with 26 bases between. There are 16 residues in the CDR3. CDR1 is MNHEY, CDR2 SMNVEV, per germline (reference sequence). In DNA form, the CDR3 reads TGTGCCAGCCGAAAAGGGGGGGGCAGGCAGGGATCCGAGCAGTACTTC. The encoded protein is CASRKGGGRQGSEQYF.

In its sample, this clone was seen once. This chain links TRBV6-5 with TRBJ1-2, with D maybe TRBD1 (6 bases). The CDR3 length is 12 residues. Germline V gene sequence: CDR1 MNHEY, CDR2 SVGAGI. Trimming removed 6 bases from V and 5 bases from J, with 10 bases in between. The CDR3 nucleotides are TGTGCCAGCAGGGACAGTGGGTATGGCTACACCTTC. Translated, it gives CASRDSGYGYTF.

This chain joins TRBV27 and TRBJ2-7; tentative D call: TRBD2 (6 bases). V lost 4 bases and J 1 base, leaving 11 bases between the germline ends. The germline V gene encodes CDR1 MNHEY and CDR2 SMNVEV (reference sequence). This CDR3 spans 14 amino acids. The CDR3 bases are TGTGCCAGCAGTTGGGCGGGACTTTCCTACGAGCAGTACTTC. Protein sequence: CASSWAGLSYEQYF.